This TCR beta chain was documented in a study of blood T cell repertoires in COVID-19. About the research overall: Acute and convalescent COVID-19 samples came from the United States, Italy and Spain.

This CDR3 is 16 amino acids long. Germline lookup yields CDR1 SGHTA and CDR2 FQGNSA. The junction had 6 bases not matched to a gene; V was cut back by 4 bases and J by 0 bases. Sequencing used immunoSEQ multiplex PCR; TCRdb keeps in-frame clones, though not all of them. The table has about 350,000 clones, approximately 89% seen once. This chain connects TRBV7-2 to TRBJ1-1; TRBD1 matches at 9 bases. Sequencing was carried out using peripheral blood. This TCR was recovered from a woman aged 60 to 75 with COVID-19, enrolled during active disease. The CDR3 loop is CASSSTGGRMNTEAFF. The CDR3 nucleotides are TGTGCCAGCAGCTCGACAGGGGGGAGGATGAACACTGAAGCTTTCTTT.